The next 24 T cell receptor beta chains were all read from a single sample in a study of T cells in Graves' hyperthyroidism and ophthalmopathy. Template material for amplifying TCR beta CDR3 regions consisted of RNA transcripts. Researchers ran a first-round RT-PCR on the TCR CDR3 using the HTBI primer set. TCRdb re-derived calls from the multiplex PCR reads in MiXCR, one entry per CDR3 protein. The table shows 330,000 or so distinct CDR3 sequences, with 15% to 20% occurring only once. Specimen: blood. The receptors stem from a woman in her forties with Graves' ophthalmopathy.

The sample holds many counts of this clonotype. V gene TRBV4-1 combines with J gene TRBJ2-2, with TRBD2 as a possible D gene (5 bases). Per germline, CDR1 MGHRA and CDR2 YSYEKL. V was pared by 4 bases and J by 11 bases, with 14 bases between. The CDR3 spans 13 residues. The CDR3 sequence is CASSPPGRRELFF. The DNA for the CDR3 is TGCGCCAGCAGCCCTCCGGGAAGGCGAGAGCTGTTTTTT.

A remark on this clonotype: Compared with germline, one end of the junction differs, possibly owing to a read error. The chain carries TRBV7-8 and TRBJ2-7; 10 bases match TRBD1. Germline-derived CDR1 and CDR2 are SGHVS and FQNEAQ. CDR3 length equals 15 residues. In DNA, the CDR3 is TGTGCCAGCCGACAATCCCGGGACAGGGGCGGGAAGTTGGACTTC. It yields the protein CASRQSRDRGGKLDF.

This clonotype was detected ten times or more. V gene TRBV6-2 or TRBV6-3 combines with J gene TRBJ2-4; D might be TRBD2 (5 bases). Germline-derived CDR1 and CDR2 are MNHEY and SVGEGT. V lost 2 bases and J 0 bases, leaving 5 bases between the germline ends. This CDR3 is 14 amino acids long. The CDR3: CASSYGLAKNIQYF. The CDR3 DNA is TGTGCCAGCAGTTACGGACTAGCCAAAAACATTCAGTACTTC.

At least ten counts were recorded for this clonotype. The chain carries TRBV20-1 and TRBJ2-2, with D possibly being TRBD1 or TRBD2 (5 bases each). Looked up from germline, CDR1 is DFQATT and CDR2 is SNEGSKA (reference sequence). The ends were cut back, 2 bases at V and 4 bases at J, with 14 bases in the middle. CDR3 size: 15 residues. DNA of the CDR3: TGCAGTGCTAGACGTCCGGGACGGGGCACCGGGGAGCTGTTTTTT. It codes for CSARRPGRGTGELFF.

This clonotype was counted between two and nine times. V and J are TRBV6-5 and TRBJ2-7; TRBD2 matches at 8 bases. The V segment lost 0 bases and the J segment 5 bases; nucleotides outside the gene matches: 12. The CDR3 extends over 17 amino acids. Germline CDR1 is MNHEY and CDR2 is SVGAGI. The DNA of the CDR3 is TGTGCCAGCAGTTACTCTGCGGGAGCGGGAGATTCGGACGAGCAGTACTTC. This translates into CASSYSAGAGDSDEQYF.

This clonotype was picked up a small number of times. The CDR3 region is CASSQGLGGEQPQHF. The DNA for the CDR3 is TGCGCCAGCAGCCAAGGACTTGGGGGGGAGCAGCCCCAGCATTTT. The chain carries TRBV4-1 and TRBJ1-5; perhaps TRBD1 as D (5 bases). The CDR3 loop spans 15 amino acids. Germline CDR1 MGHRA, CDR2 YSYEKL. The V gene lost 1 base and the J gene lost 7 bases, with 14 bases spanning the gap.

This clonotype showed up many times. The chain uses TRBV5-1 and TRBJ2-5, with 7 positions matching TRBD2. J gave up 3 bases and V 0 bases, and 5 bases lay outside the gene matches. CDR3 length: 15 amino acids. Germline CDR1 is SGHRS and CDR2 is YFSETQ. The CDR3: CASSLGPAGEETQYF. CDR3 sequence (DNA): TGCGCCAGCAGCTTGGGGCCTGCGGGGGAAGAGACCCAGTACTTC. The complete variable domain, with remaining parts taken from reference TRBV5-1 and TRBJ2-5, reads KAGVTQTPRYLIKTRGQQVTLSCSPISGHRSVSWYQQTPGQGLQFLFEYFSETQRNKGNFPGRFSGRQFSNSRSEMNVSTLELGDSALYLCASSLGPAGEETQYFGPGTRLLVL.

This clonotype was picked up many times. The V call is TRBV20-1, the J call TRBJ2-7; 10 nucleotides line up with TRBD2. CDR3 size: 13 residues. Germline CDR1 and CDR2: DFQATT and SNEGSKA (reference sequence). V dropped 6 bases and J dropped 5; count of bases not matched to a gene: 7. The CDR3: CSASSGRRDEQYF. CDR3 in DNA: TGCAGTGCCTCTAGCGGGAGAAGAGACGAGCAGTACTTC.

This clonotype has at least ten counts. J is TRBJ2-2 and V is TRBV19; D could derive from TRBD1 or TRBD2 (5 bases each). The CDR3 extends over 16 amino acids. Looked up from germline, CDR1 is LNHDA and CDR2 is SQIVND (reference sequence). The V gene lost 7 bases and the J gene lost 1 base, with 16 bases spanning the gap. In DNA, the CDR3 is TGTGCCAGTACAGCAGGGAGTCTATGGAACACCGGGGAGCTGTTTTTT. Translating it yields CASTAGSLWNTGELFF.

V usage is TRBV12-3 or TRBV12-4 and J usage is TRBJ1-2, with TRBD1 matching 7 bases. Trimming cost V 2 bases and J 7 bases; bases outside gene matches: 10. CDR3 length: 15 amino acids. The chain's CDR3 is CASSLRNYQGGGYTF. CDR3 sequence (DNA): TGTGCCAGCAGTTTACGAAACTATCAGGGGGGTGGCTACACCTTC.

This clonotype was counted many times. The chain links TRBV2 to TRBJ1-3; D is ambiguous. The CDR3 is made up of 14 amino acids. V was cut by 5 bases and J by 1 base, with 9 bases left in between. Germline V gene lookup returns CDR1 SNHLY and CDR2 FYNNEI. The CDR3, as DNA: TGTGCCAGCAGTCCACGGACGTCTGGAAACACCATATATTTT. The encoded protein is CASSPRTSGNTIYF.

This clonotype was observed at least ten times. The rearrangement joins TRBV20-1 to TRBJ2-5; TRBD2 agrees at 9 bases. V shed 3 bases and J 2 bases; nucleotides not matched to a gene: 10. CDR1 and CDR2 from the germline V gene are DFQATT and SNEGSKA (reference sequence). The CDR3 has 16 residues. Written as DNA, the CDR3 is TGCAGTGCTAGTCCAATGACTAGCGGAGATCAAGAGACCCAGTACTTC. Protein sequence: CSASPMTSGDQETQYF.

This clonotype was observed at least ten times. J is TRBJ2-3 and V is TRBV6-1; 14 bases align to TRBD2. From germline, CDR1 is MNHNS and CDR2 SASEGT. The CDR3 runs 15 residues. The V gene end was trimmed by 4 bases and the J gene end by 4 bases; junction bases not matched to a gene: 1. CDR3 amino acids: CASSGLAGGPDTQYF. The CDR3 DNA is TGTGCCAGCAGTGGACTAGCGGGAGGGCCAGATACGCAGTATTTT.

This clonotype was found many times. The V call is TRBV15, the J call TRBJ2-5, with D perhaps TRBD2 (6 bases). The V and J ends lost 3 bases and 5 bases respectively, with 16 bases between them. The CDR3 length is 15 residues. CDR1 LNHNV and CDR2 YYDKDF come from the germline V gene (reference sequence). This chain's CDR3 is CATSRSRGLGETQYF. The DNA of the CDR3 is TGTGCCACCAGCAGGTCGCGGGGTCTGGGGGAGACCCAGTACTTC.

This clonotype was picked up many times. The chain is built from TRBV29-1 and TRBJ1-5; D call uncertain. The CDR3 spans 13 residues. Trimming removed 4 bases at V and 9 bases at J, with 16 bases between. CDR1 and CDR2 from the germline V gene are SQVTM and ANQGSEA. CDR3 residues: CSVGEDSKLPQHF. CDR3 DNA sequence: TGCAGCGTTGGAGAAGACTCAAAATTGCCCCAGCATTTT. The full variable domain, with the rest looked up from reference TRBV29-1 and TRBJ1-5, is SAVISQKPSRDICQRGTSLTIQCQVDSQVTMMFWYRQQPGQSLTLIATANQGSEATYESGFVIDKFPISRPNLTFSTLTVSNMSPEDSSIYLCSVGEDSKLPQHFGDGTRLSIL.

Worth noting for this clonotype: Given a much more abundant clone one base away, this may be a read error. This rearrangement joins TRBV20-1 to TRBJ1-5; D not resolved. Germline lookup yields CDR1 DFQATT and CDR2 SNEGSKA (reference sequence). V lost 0 bases to trimming and J lost 0 bases, with 6 bases between them. The CDR3 contains 14 residues. The CDR3 DNA is TGCAGTGCTAGAGATGGGTTTAGCAATCAGCCCCAGCATTTT. Translation: CSARDGFSNQPQHF.

This clonotype was seen at least ten times. This rearrangement joins TRBV6-5 to TRBJ2-7; 7 nucleotides agree with TRBD1. V lost 0 bases to trimming and J lost 4 bases; unmatched junction nucleotides: 6. In germline, CDR1 is MNHEY, CDR2 SVGAGI. The CDR3 runs to 15 residues. The CDR3 bases are TGTGCCAGCAGTTACTCGACAGGGAGCTTGTACGAGCAGTACTTC. Translation: CASSYSTGSLYEQYF.

This sequence joins TRBV7-2 and TRBJ1-6; no clear D gene. The V end lost 2 bases, the J end lost 7 bases, and 9 bases lay between the germline ends. Germline V gives CDR1 SGHTA, CDR2 FQGNSA. The CDR3 sequence is 14 residues long. The CDR3 DNA sequence: TGTGCCAGCAGCTTAAGAAGATTCAATTCACCCCTCCACTTT. This sequence encodes CASSLRRFNSPLHF.

This clonotype has a count of ten or more. This rearrangement joins TRBV9 to TRBJ2-7, with D tentatively TRBD1 (6 bases). The ends were cut back, 3 bases at V and 3 bases at J, with 13 bases in the middle. CDR3 length: 14 residues. CDR1 is SGDLS and CDR2 is YYNGEE in the germline V gene. The CDR3 spells CASSATGTSYEQYF. CDR3 DNA: TGTGCCAGCAGCGCCACCGGGACAAGCTACGAGCAGTACTTC.

At least ten counts were recorded for this clonotype. The chain employs TRBV20-1 and TRBJ2-7; 9 bases fit TRBD2. This CDR3 spans 14 amino acids. Germline V gives CDR1 DFQATT, CDR2 SNEGSKA (reference sequence). V lost 3 bases to trimming and J lost 2 bases; unmatched junction nucleotides: 5. CDR3 sequence (DNA): TGCAGTGCTAGCCAAGGACTAGCGCCCTACGAGCAGTACTTC. Protein sequence: CSASQGLAPYEQYF.

This clonotype was seen repeatedly, ten times or more. CDR3 nucleotides: TGTGCCAGTAGTCAGGCAGGGGGCGATCAGCCCCAGCATTTT. Residues: CASSQAGGDQPQHF. The chain employs TRBV6-5 and TRBJ1-5; 8 bases are shared with TRBD1. The CDR3 is 14 amino acids. V lost 9 bases, J lost 5 bases, and 9 bases stayed unmatched. Germline V lookup: CDR1 MNHEY, CDR2 SVGAGI.

This clonotype has ten or more counts. The chain recombines TRBV28 with TRBJ2-7, with 14 positions matching TRBD2. After removal of 2 bases from V and 7 bases from J, the junction contained 10 bases not matched to a gene. Germline V CDR1 and CDR2: MDHEN, SYDVKM. The CDR3 covers 17 residues. As DNA, the CDR3 is TGTGCCAGCAGTTTACCCCCCGGACTAGCGGGAGGAGATGAGCAGTACTTC. It yields the protein CASSLPPGLAGGDEQYF.

This clonotype was counted many times. This chain joins TRBV9 and TRBJ1-2, with a weak D call TRBD1 (6 bases). This CDR3 spans 13 amino acids. The germline gives CDR1 SGDLS, CDR2 YYNGEE. Trimming removed 4 bases from V and 7 bases from J, with 14 bases in between. The chain's CDR3 is CASSPNRVGGYTF. In nucleotides, the CDR3 is TGTGCCAGCAGCCCGAACAGGGTGGGTGGCTACACCTTC. Using reference TRBV9 and TRBJ1-2 for the parts outside the CDR3, the full variable domain is DSGVTQTPKHLITATGQRVTLRCSPRSGDLSVYWYQQSLDQGLQFLIQYYNGEERAKGNILERFSAQQFPDLHSELNLSSLELGDSALYFCASSPNRVGGYTFGSGTRLTVV.

This clonotype has a count of ten or more. The chain carries TRBV6-5 and TRBJ1-1, with unresolved D. CDR3 length equals 16 residues. Germline V gene sequence: CDR1 MNHEY, CDR2 SVGAGI. Trimming cost V 0 bases and J 5 bases, with 16 bases left between them. In DNA, the CDR3 is TGTGCCAGCAGTTACTCGAGTGGTCAGGTTTGGACTGAAGCTTTCTTT. Translated: CASSYSSGQVWTEAFF.